This T cell receptor beta chain stems from a study of T cell changes during pregnancy in multiple sclerosis. Repertoires were generated with immunoSEQ multiplex PCR, while TCRdb's copy carries only in-frame clones and drops some. The sample yields under 100,000 clones, roughly 90% seen once. The CDR3 is 14 residues long. The germline V gene encodes CDR1 SQVTM and CDR2 ANQGSEA. After removal of 6 bases from V and 6 bases from J, the junction contained 10 bases not matched to a gene. The sequence was collected from a female donor in good health, enrolled as a control in a pregnancy study. Specimen: peripheral blood, collected in the first trimester of pregnancy. The chain has TRBV29-1 and TRBJ2-1; 8 bases map to TRBD2. CDR3 DNA sequence: TGCAGCGTCACCTTAGCGGGACGCTCCAATGAGCAGTTCTTC. It specifies CSVTLAGRSNEQFF.